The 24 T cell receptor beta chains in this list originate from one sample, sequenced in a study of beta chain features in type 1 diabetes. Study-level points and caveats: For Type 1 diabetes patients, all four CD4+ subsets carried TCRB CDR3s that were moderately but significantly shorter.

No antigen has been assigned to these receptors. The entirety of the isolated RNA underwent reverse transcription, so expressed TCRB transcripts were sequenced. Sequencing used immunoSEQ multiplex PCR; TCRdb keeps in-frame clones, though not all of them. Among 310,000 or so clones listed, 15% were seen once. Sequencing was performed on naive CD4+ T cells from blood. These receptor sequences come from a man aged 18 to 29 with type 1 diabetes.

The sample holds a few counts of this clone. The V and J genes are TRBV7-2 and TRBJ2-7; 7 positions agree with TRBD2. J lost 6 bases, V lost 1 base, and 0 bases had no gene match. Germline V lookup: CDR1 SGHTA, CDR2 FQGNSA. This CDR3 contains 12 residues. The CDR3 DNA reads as TGTGCCAGCAGCTTAGGGACTAGCGAGCAGTACTTC. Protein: CASSLGTSEQYF. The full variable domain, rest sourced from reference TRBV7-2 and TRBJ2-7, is GAGVSQSPSNKVTEKGKDVELRCDPISGHTALYWYRQSLGQGLEFLIYFQGNSAPDKSGLPSDRFSAERTGGSVSTLTIQRTQQEDSAVYLCASSLGTSEQYFGPGTRLTVT.

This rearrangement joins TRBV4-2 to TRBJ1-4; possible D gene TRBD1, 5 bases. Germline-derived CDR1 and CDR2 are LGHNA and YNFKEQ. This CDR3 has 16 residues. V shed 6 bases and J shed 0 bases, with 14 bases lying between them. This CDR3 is CASRGQALATNEKLFF. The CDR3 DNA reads TGTGCCAGCAGAGGACAAGCTCTTGCAACTAATGAAAAACTGTTTTTT.

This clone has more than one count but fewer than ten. DNA for the CDR3: TGTGCCAGCAGACCGAGCGAGGGGGCGCTCACTGAAGCTTTCTTT. Its protein product is CASRPSEGALTEAFF. This chain connects TRBV6-6 to TRBJ1-1; the match to TRBD1 covers 7 bases. CDR1 is MNHNY and CDR2 is SVGAGI in the germline V gene (reference sequence). Trimming took 6 bases from V and 4 from J; bases not matched to a gene: 11. The CDR3 covers 15 residues.

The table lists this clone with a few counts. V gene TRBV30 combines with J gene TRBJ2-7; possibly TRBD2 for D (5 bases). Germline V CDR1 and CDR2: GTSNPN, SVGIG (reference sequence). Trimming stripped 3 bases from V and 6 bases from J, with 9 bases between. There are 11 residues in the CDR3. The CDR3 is CAWSQSGEQYF. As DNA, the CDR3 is TGTGCCTGGAGCCAAAGCGGCGAGCAGTACTTC.

The CDR3 reads CASSLGLPTYEQYF. The CDR3 region has the DNA TGCGCCAGCAGCTTGGGACTGCCAACCTACGAGCAGTACTTC. The chain is built from TRBV5-1 and TRBJ2-7; D unclear. Trimming took off 0 bases at V and 2 bases at J, with 9 bases between the two ends. CDR3 length equals 14 residues. Germline loops: CDR1 SGHRS, CDR2 YFSETQ. Full variable domain (outside the CDR3, taken from reference TRBV5-1 and TRBJ2-7): KAGVTQTPRYLIKTRGQQVTLSCSPISGHRSVSWYQQTPGQGLQFLFEYFSETQRNKGNFPGRFSGRQFSNSRSEMNVSTLELGDSALYLCASSLGLPTYEQYFGPGTRLTVT.

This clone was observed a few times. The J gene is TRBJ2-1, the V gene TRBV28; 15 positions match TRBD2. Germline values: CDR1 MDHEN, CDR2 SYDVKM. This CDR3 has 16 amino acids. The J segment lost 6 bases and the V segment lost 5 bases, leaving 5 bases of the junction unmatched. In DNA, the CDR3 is TGTGCCAGCAGTAGACCGGGACTAGCGGGAGGCAATGAGCAGTTCTTC. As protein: CASSRPGLAGGNEQFF.

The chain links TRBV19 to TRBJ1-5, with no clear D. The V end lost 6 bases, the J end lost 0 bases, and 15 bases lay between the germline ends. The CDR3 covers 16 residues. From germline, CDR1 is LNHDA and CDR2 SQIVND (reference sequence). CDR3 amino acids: CASRKMSRYSNQPQHF. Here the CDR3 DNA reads TGTGCCAGTAGAAAGATGAGTAGATATAGCAATCAGCCCCAGCATTTT.

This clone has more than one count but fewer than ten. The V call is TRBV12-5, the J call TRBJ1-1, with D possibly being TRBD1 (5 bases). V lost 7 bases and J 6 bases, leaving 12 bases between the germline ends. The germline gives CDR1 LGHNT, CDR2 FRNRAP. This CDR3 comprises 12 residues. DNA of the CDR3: TGTGCTAGTGCCCTGACAGAGGCTGAAGCTTTCTTT. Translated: CASALTEAEAFF.

CDR3 sequence reads: CASSRGRGPSGSSYEQYF. Here the CDR3 DNA reads TGTGCCAGCTCCCGGGGCAGGGGGCCTAGCGGGAGCTCCTACGAGCAGTACTTC. V is TRBV11-2 and J is TRBJ2-7; 10 positions match TRBD2. The CDR3 sequence is 18 residues long. After removal of 8 bases from V and 0 bases from J, the junction contained 16 bases not matched to a gene. In germline, CDR1 is SGHAT, CDR2 FQNNGV.

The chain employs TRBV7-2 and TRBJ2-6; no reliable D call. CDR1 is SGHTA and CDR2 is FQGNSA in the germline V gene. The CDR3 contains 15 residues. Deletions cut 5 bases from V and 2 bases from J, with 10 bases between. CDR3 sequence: CASSQRATGANVLTF. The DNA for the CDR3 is TGTGCCAGCAGCCAGCGAGCGACTGGGGCCAACGTCCTGACTTTC.

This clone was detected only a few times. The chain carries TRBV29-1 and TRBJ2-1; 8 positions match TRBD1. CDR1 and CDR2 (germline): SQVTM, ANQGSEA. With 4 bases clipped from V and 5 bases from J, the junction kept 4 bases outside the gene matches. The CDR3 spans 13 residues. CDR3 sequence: CSVAGQADNEQFF. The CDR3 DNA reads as TGCAGCGTTGCGGGACAGGCTGACAATGAGCAGTTCTTC.

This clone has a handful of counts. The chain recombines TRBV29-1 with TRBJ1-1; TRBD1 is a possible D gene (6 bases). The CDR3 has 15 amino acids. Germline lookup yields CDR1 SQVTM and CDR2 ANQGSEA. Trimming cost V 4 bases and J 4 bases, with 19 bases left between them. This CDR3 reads CSVGIQTGPSTEAFF. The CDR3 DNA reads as TGCAGCGTTGGGATCCAGACAGGTCCCAGCACTGAAGCTTTCTTT.

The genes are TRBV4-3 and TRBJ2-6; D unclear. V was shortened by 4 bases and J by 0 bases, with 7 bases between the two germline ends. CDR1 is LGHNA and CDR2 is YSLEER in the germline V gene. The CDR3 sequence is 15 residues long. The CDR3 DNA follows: TGCGCCAGCAGCCCCAGAAACTCTGGGGCCAACGTCCTGACTTTC. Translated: CASSPRNSGANVLTF.

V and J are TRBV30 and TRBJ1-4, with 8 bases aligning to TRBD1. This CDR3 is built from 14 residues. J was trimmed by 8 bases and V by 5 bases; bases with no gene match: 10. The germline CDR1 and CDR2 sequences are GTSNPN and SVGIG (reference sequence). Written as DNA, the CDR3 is TGTGCCTGGGCGTCCGGGACAGGCAGAGAAAAACTGTTTTTT. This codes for CAWASGTGREKLFF.

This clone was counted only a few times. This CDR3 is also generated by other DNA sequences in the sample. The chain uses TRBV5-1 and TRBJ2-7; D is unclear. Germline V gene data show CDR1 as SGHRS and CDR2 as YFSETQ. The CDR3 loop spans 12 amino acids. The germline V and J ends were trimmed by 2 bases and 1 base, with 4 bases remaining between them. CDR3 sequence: CASSFSSYEQYF. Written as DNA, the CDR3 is TGCGCCAGCAGCTTTTCATCCTACGAGCAGTACTTC.

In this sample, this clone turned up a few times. The CDR3 protein is CAFGRDRSNSPLHF. The DNA of the CDR3 is TGTGCCTTTGGCCGGGACAGGTCCAATTCACCCCTCCACTTT. V is TRBV30 and J is TRBJ1-6, with 8 bases fitting TRBD1. CDR3 size: 14 residues. J was trimmed by 7 bases and V by 7 bases; bases with no gene match: 9. CDR1 is GTSNPN, CDR2 SVGIG, per germline (reference sequence).

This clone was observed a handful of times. The CDR3 here is CASTEGIGQETQYF. Here the CDR3 DNA reads TGTGCCAGCACCGAGGGAATAGGTCAAGAGACCCAGTACTTC. V gene TRBV2 combines with J gene TRBJ2-5, with D possibly TRBD2 on 5 matching bases. The CDR3 loop spans 14 amino acids. V was shortened by 7 bases and J by 2 bases, with 14 bases between the two germline ends. CDR1 and CDR2 (germline): SNHLY, FYNNEI.

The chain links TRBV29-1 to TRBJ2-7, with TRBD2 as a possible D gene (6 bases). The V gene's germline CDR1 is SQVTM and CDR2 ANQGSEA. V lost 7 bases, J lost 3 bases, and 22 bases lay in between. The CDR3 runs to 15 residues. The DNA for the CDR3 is TGCAGCGCCACACGGGGAGGAGGAAGGCTCTACGAGCAGTACTTC. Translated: CSATRGGGRLYEQYF.

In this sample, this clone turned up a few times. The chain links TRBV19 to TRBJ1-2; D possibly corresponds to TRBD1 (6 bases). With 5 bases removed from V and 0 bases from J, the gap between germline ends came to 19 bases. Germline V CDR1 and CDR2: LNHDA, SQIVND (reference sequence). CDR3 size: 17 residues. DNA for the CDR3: TGTGCCAGTAGTCCCGGTCCCGGACAGACCGCTAACTATGGCTACACCTTC. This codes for CASSPGPGQTANYGYTF.

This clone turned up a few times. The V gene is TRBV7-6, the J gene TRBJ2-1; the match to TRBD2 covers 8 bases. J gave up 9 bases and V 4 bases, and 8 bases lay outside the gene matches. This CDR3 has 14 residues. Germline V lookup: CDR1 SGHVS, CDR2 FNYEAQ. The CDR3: CASSSASGQGEQFF. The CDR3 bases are TGTGCCAGCAGCTCCGCTAGCGGGCAGGGTGAGCAGTTCTTC.

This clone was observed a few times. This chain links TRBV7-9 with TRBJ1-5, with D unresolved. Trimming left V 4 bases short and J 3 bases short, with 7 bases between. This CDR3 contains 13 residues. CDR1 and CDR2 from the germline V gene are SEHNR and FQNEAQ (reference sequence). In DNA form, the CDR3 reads TGTGCCAGCAGCTCCGCAGTCAATCAGCCCCAGCATTTT. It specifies CASSSAVNQPQHF.

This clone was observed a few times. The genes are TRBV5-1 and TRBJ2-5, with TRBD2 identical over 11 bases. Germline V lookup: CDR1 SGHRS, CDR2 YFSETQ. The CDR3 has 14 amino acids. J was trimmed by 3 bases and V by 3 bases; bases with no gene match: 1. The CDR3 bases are TGCGCCAGCAGCTCGACTAGCGGGGAAGAGACCCAGTACTTC. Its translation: CASSSTSGEETQYF.

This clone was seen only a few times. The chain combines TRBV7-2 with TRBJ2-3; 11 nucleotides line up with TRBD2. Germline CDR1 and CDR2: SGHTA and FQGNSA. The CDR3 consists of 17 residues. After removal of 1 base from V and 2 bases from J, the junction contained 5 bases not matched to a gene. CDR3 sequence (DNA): TGTGCCAGCAGCTTAGGCTTAGCGGGGGGGCTCACAGATACGCAGTATTTT. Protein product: CASSLGLAGGLTDTQYF.

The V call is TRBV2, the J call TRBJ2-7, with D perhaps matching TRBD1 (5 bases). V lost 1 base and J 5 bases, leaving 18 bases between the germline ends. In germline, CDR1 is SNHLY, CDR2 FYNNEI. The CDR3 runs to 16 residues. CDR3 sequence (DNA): TGTGCCAGCAGTGAAGGCGGACCAGGGATGGGTCACGAGCAGTACTTC. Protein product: CASSEGGPGMGHEQYF.